This T cell receptor beta chain was obtained from a study of glioma-infiltrating T cells after dendritic cell vaccination. Trimming removed 2 bases from V and 3 bases from J, with 8 bases in between. Germline V gives CDR1 KGHSH, CDR2 LQKENI. The CDR3 length is 14 residues. PBMC were collected before vaccination, two weeks after the third vaccination, and at progression. TCRB CDR3 was amplified from 2 ug genomic DNA or less. The primer mix had 60 V beta and 13 J beta primers. The table came from immunoSEQ multiplex PCR; TCRdb's copy has only in-frame clones and leaves some out. The sample has more than 60,000 clones, 82% seen once; the top ten hold 9% to 10%.

Sequencing was performed on blood, taken before dendritic cell vaccination. The sequence was obtained from a human donor with glioblastoma. J is TRBJ2-4 and V is TRBV18, with TRBD2 as a possible D gene (5 bases). In DNA form, the CDR3 reads TGTGCCAGCTCACCAGGGAGAGGCAAAAACATTCAGTACTTC. Amino acid sequence: CASSPGRGKNIQYF.